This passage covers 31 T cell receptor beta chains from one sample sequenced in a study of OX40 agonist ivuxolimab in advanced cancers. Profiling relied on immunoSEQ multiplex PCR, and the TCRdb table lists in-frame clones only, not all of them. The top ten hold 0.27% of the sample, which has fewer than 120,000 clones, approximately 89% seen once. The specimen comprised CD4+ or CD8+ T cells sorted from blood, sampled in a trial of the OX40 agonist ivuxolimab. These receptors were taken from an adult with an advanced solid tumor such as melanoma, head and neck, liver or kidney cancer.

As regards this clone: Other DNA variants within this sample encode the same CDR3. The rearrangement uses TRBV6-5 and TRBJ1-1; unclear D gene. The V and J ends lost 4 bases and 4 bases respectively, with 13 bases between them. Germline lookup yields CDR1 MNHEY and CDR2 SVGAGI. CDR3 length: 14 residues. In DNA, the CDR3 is TGTGCCAGCAGTTGGGGAATCGGAGGCACTGAAGCTTTCTTT. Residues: CASSWGIGGTEAFF.

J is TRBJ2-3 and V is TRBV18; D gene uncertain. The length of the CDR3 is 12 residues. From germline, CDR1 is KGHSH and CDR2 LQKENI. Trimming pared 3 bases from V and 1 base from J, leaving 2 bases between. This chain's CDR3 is CASSPRTDTQYF. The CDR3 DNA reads TGTGCCAGCTCACCGCGCACAGATACGCAGTATTTT.

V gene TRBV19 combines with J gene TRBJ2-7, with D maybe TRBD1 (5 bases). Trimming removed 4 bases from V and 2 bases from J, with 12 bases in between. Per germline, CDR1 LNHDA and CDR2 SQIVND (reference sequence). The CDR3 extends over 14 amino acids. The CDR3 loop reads CASSTPQGTYEQYF. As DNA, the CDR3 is TGTGCCAGTAGTACTCCGCAGGGTACCTACGAGCAGTACTTC.

CDR3 region: CAWRTGNGAYGYTF. CDR3 DNA sequence: TGTGCCTGGAGGACAGGGAACGGGGCCTATGGCTACACCTTC. V is TRBV30 and J is TRBJ1-2, with 7 bases identical to TRBD1. V lost 3 bases and J lost 4; bases outside the gene matches: 8. CDR3 length: 14 amino acids. From germline, CDR1 is GTSNPN and CDR2 SVGIG (reference sequence).

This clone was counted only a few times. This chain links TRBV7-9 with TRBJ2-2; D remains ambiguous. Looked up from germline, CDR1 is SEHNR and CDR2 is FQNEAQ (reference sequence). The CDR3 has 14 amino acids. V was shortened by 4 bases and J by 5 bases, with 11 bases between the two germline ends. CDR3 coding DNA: TGTGCCAGCAGCTCCTCCGGAGAGACCGGGGAGCTGTTTTTT. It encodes CASSSSGETGELFF.

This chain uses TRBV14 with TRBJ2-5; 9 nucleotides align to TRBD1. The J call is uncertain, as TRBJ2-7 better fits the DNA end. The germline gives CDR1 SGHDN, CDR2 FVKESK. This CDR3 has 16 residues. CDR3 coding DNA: TGTGCCAGCAGCCAATCCTTTGGGACAGGGCAGTTCGAGCAGTACTTC. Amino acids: CASSQSFGTGQFEQYF.

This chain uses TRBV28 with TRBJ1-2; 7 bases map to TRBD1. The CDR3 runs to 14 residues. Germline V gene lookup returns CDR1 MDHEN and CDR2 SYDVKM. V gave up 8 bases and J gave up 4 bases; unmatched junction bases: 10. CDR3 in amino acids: CASVITGVGYGYTF. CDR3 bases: TGTGCCAGCGTGATCACAGGGGTTGGCTATGGCTACACCTTC.

This CDR3 reads CASSFLRRQTAQFF. The CDR3 nucleotides are TGTGCCAGCAGTTTCCTTAGGAGACAGACTGCGCAGTTCTTC. The chain couples TRBV28 to TRBJ2-1, with D possibly TRBD1 on 5 matching bases. Trimming left V 3 bases short and J 12 bases short, with 18 bases between. CDR1 is MDHEN and CDR2 is SYDVKM in the germline V gene. The CDR3 length is 14 residues.

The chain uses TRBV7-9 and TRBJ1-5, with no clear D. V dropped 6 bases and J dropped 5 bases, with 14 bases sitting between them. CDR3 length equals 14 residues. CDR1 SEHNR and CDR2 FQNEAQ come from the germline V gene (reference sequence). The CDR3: CASSTGRTDQPQHF. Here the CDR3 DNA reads TGTGCCAGCAGTACGGGGAGAACGGATCAGCCCCAGCATTTT.

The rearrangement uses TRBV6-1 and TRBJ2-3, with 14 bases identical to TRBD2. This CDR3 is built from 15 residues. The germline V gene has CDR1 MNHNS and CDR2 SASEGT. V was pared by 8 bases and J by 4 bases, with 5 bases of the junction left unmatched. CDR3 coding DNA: TGTGCCAGCGGGACTAGCGGGGGCAAGGCAGATACGCAGTATTTT. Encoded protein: CASGTSGGKADTQYF.

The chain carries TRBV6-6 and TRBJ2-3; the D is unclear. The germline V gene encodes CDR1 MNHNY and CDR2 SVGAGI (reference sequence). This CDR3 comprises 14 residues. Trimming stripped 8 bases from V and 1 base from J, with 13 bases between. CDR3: CASHFAGGTDTQYF. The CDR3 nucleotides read TGTGCCAGCCATTTCGCAGGAGGCACAGATACGCAGTATTTT.

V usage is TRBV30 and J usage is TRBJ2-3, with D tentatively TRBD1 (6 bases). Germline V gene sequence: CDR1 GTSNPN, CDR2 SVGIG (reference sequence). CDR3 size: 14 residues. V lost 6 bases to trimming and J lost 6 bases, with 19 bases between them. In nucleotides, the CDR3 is TGTGCCTGCCCCTCCGGGACAACCGGGGATACGCAGTATTTT. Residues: CACPSGTTGDTQYF.

The CDR3 loop is CASSQEGGTLDTQYF. CDR3 bases: TGTGCCAGCAGCCAAGAAGGAGGGACCCTGGATACGCAGTATTTT. The chain is built from TRBV4-2 and TRBJ2-3; TRBD2 is a possible D gene (6 bases). The V gene's germline CDR1 is LGHNA and CDR2 YNFKEQ. V was clipped by 0 bases and J by 6 bases, with 13 bases between them. The CDR3 sequence is 15 residues long.

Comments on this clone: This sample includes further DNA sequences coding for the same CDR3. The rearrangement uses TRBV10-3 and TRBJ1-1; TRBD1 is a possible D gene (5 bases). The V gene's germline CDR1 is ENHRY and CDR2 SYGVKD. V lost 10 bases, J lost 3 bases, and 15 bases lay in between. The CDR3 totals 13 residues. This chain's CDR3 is CATTPGRDTEAFF. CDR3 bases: TGTGCCACCACACCGGGCAGGGACACTGAAGCTTTCTTT.

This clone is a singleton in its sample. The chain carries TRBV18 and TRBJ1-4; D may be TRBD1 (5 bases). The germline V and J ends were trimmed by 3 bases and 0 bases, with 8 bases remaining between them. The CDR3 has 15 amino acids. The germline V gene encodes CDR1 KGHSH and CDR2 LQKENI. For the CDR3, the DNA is TGTGCCAGCTCACCCCAGGGACCAACTAATGAAAAACTGTTTTTT. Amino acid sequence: CASSPQGPTNEKLFF.

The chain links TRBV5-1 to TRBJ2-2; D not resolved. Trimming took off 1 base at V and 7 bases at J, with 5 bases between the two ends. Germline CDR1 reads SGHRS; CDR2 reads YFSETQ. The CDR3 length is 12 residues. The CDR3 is CASSLPHGELFF. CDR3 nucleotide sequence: TGCGCCAGCAGCTTGCCCCACGGGGAGCTGTTTTTT.

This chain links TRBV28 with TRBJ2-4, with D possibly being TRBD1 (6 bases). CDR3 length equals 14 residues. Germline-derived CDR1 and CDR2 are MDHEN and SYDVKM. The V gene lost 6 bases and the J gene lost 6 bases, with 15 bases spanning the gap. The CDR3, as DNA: TGTGCCAGCAGCCCAACAGGGAAGGGAAACATTCAGTACTTC. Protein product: CASSPTGKGNIQYF. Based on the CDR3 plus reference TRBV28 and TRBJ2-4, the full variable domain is DVKVTQSSRYLVKRTGEKVFLECVQDMDHENMFWYRQDPGLGLRLIYFSYDVKMKEKGDIPEGYSVSREKKERFSLILESASTNQTSMYLCASSPTGKGNIQYFGAGTRLSVL.

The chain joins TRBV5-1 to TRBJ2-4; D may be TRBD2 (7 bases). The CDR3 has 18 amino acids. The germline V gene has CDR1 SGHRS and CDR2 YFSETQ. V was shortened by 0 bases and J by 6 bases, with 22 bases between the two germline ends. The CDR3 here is CASSLASGGGGGSNIQYF. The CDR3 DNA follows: TGCGCCAGCAGCTTGGCTAGTGGGGGCGGCGGGGGATCAAACATTCAGTACTTC.

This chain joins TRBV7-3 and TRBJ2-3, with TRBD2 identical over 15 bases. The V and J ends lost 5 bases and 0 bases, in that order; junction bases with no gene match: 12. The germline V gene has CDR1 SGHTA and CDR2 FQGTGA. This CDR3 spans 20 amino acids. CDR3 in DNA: TGTGCCAGCAGCCCGCCAACCGGGACTAGCGGGGGGCTCAGCACAGATACGCAGTATTTT. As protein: CASSPPTGTSGGLSTDTQYF. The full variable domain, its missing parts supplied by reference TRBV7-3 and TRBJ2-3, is GAGVSQTPSNKVTEKGKYVELRCDPISGHTALYWYRQSLGQGPEFLIYFQGTGAADDSGLPNDRFFAVRPEGSVSTLKIQRTERGDSAVYLCASSPPTGTSGGLSTDTQYFGPGTRLTVL.

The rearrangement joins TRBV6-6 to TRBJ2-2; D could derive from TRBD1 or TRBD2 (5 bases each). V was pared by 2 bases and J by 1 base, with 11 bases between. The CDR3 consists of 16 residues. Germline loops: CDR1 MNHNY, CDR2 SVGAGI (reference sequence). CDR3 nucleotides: TGTGCCAGCAGTTACGGGGGAGTTTGGAACACCGGGGAGCTGTTTTTT. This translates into CASSYGGVWNTGELFF.

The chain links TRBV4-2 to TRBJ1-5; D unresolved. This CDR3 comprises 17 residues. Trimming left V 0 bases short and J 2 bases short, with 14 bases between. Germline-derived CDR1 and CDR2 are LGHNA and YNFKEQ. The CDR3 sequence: CASSQDKRGEGNQPQHF. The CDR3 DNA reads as TGTGCCAGCAGCCAAGATAAACGTGGGGAGGGCAATCAGCCCCAGCATTTT.

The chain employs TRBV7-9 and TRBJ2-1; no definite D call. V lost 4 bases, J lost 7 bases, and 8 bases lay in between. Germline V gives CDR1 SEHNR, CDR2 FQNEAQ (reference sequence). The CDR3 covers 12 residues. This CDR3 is CASSYAENEQFF. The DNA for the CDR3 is TGTGCCAGCAGCTATGCCGAAAATGAGCAGTTCTTC.

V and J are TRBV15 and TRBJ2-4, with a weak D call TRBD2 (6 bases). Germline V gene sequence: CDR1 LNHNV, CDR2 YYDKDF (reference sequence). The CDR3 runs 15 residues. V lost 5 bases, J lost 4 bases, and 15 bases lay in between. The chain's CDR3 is CATSPREVLKNIQYF. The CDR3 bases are TGTGCCACCAGCCCGAGGGAGGTCTTGAAAAACATTCAGTACTTC.

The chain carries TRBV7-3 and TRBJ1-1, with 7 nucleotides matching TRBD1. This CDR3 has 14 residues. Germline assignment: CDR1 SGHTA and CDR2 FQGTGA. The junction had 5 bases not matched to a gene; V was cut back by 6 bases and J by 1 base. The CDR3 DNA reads TGTGCCAGCAGTTCAACAGGGGCGAACACTGAAGCTTTCTTT. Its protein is CASSSTGANTEAFF.

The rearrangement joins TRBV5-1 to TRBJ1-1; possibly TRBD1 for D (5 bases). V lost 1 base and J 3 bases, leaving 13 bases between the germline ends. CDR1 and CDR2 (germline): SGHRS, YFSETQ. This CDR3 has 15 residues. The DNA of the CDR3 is TGCGCCAGCAGCTTGTGGGACGACGGGGACACTGAAGCTTTCTTT. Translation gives CASSLWDDGDTEAFF.

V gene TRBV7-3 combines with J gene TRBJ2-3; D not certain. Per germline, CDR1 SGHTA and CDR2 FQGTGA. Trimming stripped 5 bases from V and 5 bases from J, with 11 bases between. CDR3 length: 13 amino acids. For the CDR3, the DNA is TGTGCCAGCAGCCGTACGGCCCAAGATACGCAGTATTTT. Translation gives CASSRTAQDTQYF.

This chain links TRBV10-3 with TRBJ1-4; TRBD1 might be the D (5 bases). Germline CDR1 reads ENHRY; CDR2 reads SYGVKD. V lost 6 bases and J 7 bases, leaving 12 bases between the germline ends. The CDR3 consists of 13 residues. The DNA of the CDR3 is TGTGCCATCAGGCGGGACCCTAGTGAAAAACTGTTTTTT. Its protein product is CAIRRDPSEKLFF.

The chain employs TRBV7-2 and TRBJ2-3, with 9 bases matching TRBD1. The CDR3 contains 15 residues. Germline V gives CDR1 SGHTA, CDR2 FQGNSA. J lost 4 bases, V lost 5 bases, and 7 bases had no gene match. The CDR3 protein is CASSTPTGGADTQYF. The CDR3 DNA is TGTGCCAGCAGCACCCCGACAGGGGGGGCAGATACGCAGTATTTT.

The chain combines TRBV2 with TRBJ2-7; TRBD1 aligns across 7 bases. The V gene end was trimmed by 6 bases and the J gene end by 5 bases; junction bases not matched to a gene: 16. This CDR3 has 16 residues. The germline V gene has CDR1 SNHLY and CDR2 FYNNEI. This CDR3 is CASRNLGQKDADEQYF. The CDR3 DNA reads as TGTGCCAGCAGAAACCTGGGACAGAAGGACGCTGACGAGCAGTACTTC.

The CDR3: CSGRGTGGPNIQYF. The CDR3 coding sequence is TGCAGCGGGAGGGGGACAGGGGGCCCAAACATTCAGTACTTC. The V and J genes are TRBV29-1 and TRBJ2-4; 12 positions agree with TRBD1. The CDR3 consists of 14 residues. Germline CDR1 SQVTM, CDR2 ANQGSEA. The trim removed 7 bases at V and 6 bases at J, leaving 7 bases unmatched.

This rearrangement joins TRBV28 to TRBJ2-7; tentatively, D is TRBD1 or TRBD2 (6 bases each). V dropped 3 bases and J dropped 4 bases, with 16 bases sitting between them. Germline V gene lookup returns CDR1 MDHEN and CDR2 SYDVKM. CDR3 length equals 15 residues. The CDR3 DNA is TGTGCCAGCAGTTTTCTCCGACAGGAGGGGTACGAGCAGTACTTC. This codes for CASSFLRQEGYEQYF.